This T cell receptor (beta chain) is drawn from a study of graft-versus-host responses after intestinal transplantation. The CDR3 consists of 16 residues. Looked up from germline, CDR1 is MGHRA and CDR2 is YSYEKL. The ends lost 6 bases at V and 0 bases at J; junction bases unmatched: 8. Profiled with immunoSEQ multiplex PCR; TCRdb holds only in-frame clones, not every one. The sample contains 45,000 to 55,000 clones, roughly 91% of which appear only once. This clone showed up just once. The sequence was obtained from a human patient who received an intestinal transplant, so some T cells may come from the graft donor. V gene TRBV4-1 combines with J gene TRBJ1-5, with 7 bases aligning to TRBD1. The source was PBMCs, collected about 790 days after a first intestinal transplant, on the day of a second. In DNA form, the CDR3 reads TGCGCCAGCAGTCCGGGACAGAGTCTTAGCAATCAGCCCCAGCATTTT. It codes for CASSPGQSLSNQPQHF.